The clone carrying this T cell receptor beta chain appeared many times. Its target is not known. These data originate in a study of human T cells and chemical hapten exposure. General study points: Versus controls, expanded TCRs had significantly more large CDR3 similarity clusters.

Time point indicated: patch test 2, 6 weeks after DPC sensitization. Treatment denoted: therapeutic diphenylcyclopropenone sensitization with weekly scalp DPC. TCRdb re-called the RACE reads through MiXCR, storing one row per CDR3 protein. The repertoire has approximately 120,000 distinct CDR3 sequences, 9.2% of them found once; the top ten carry 2.5% to 3.5%. This TCR was recovered from a woman aged 40 to 55 with alopecia areata. Some clones in this sample may be carry-over from other donors' samples. Sequencing used whole blood, obtained in connection with sensitization to the hapten diphenylcyclopropenone (DPC).

CDR3: CSARDAPGMGTDTQYF. The CDR3 DNA sequence: TGCAGTGCTAGAGATGCCCCGGGGATGGGCACAGATACGCAGTATTTT. The chain links TRBV20-1 to TRBJ2-3; D possibly corresponds to TRBD2 (5 bases). V was pared by 0 bases and J by 1 base, with 14 bases between. From germline, CDR1 is DFQATT and CDR2 SNEGSKA (reference sequence). The CDR3 is 16 residues long.